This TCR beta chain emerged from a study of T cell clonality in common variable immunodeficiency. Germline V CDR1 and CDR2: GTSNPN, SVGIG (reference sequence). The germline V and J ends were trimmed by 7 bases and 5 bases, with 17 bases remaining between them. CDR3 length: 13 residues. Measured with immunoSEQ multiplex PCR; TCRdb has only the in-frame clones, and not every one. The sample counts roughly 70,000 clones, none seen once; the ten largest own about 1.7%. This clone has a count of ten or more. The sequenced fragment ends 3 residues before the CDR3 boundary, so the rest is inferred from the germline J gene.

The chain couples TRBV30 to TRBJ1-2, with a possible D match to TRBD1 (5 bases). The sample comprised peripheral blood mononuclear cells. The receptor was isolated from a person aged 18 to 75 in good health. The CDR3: CAFEGVLRYGYTF. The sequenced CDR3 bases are TGTGCCTTTGAAGGGGTTCTTAGGTATGGC.